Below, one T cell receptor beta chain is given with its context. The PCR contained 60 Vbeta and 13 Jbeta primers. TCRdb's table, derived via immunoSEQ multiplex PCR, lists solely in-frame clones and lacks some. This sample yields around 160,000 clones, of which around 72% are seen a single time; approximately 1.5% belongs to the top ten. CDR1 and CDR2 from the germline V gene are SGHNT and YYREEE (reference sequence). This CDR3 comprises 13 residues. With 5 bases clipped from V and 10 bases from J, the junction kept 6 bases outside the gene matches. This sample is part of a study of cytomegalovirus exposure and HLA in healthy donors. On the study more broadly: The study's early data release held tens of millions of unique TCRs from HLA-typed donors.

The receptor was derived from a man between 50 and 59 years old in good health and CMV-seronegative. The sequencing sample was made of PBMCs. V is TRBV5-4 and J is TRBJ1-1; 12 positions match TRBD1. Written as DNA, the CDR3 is TGTGCCAGCAGACCGGGACAGGGGGCGGGAGCTTTCTTT. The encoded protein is CASRPGQGAGAFF.